Following are 11 T cell receptor beta chains from one sample sequenced in a study of blood T cells in healthy people across ages. A second roughly 7 to 12 cycle PCR used barcoded and J-beta primers. TCRdb reprocessed the 5' RACE reads with MiXCR, giving one entry per CDR3 protein. This sample has hundreds of thousands of distinct CDR3 sequences, with roughly 20% found just once. The material sequenced was blood. These receptors came from a man aged 70-80 years in good health.

V usage is TRBV18 and J usage is TRBJ1-1, with 8 bases that match TRBD1. Germline V gene data show CDR1 as KGHSH and CDR2 as LQKENI. With V trimmed by 3 bases and J by 3 bases, 6 bases remained unmatched. The CDR3 runs to 15 residues. CDR3: CASSPGQGQDTEAFF. The CDR3 bases are TGTGCCAGCTCACCCGGACAGGGACAAGACACTGAAGCTTTCTTT.

The genes are TRBV5-1 and TRBJ2-5; 8 bases line up with TRBD1. The J call may be mistaken, given a closer DNA end match to TRBJ2-1. The germline gives CDR1 SGHRS, CDR2 YFSETQ. CDR3 size: 16 residues. The CDR3 region is CASSLAGQGAGNEQFF. For the CDR3, the DNA is TGCGCCAGCAGCTTGGCAGGCCAGGGGGCGGGCAATGAGCAGTTCTTC.

Comments on this clonotype: It is likely a read error, because the conserved phenylalanine at the end of the CDR3 is missing. V gene TRBV29-1 combines with J gene TRBJ1-1; weak D call: TRBD1 (6 bases). Trimming took off 6 bases at V and 0 bases at J, with 14 bases between the two ends. CDR1 and CDR2 from the germline V gene are SQVTM and ANQGSEA. There are 14 residues in the CDR3. The CDR3 nucleotides read TGCAGCGTGCAAACAGGGACCATGAACACTGAAGCTTTCTCT. It translates to CSVQTGTMNTEAFS.

This clonotype was picked up a small number of times. One junction end does not reproduce the germline sequence, and a read error may be involved. This rearrangement joins TRBV29-1 to TRBJ2-5, with a tentative D call TRBD2 (6 bases). Germline V lookup: CDR1 SQVTM, CDR2 ANQGSEA. The CDR3 sequence is 13 residues long. The chain's CDR3 is CSVEGREQGTQYF. CDR3 sequence (DNA): TGCAGCGTTGAAGGGCGGGAACAAGGGACCCAGTACTTC.

This clonotype occurred a few times. This rearrangement joins TRBV20-1 to TRBJ2-3, with TRBD2 matching 7 bases. Germline loops: CDR1 DFQATT, CDR2 SNEGSKA (reference sequence). The CDR3 spans 17 residues. The V and J ends lost 6 bases and 1 base, in that order; junction bases with no gene match: 16. The CDR3 reads CSAPRAFRGVGTDTQYF. The CDR3 DNA reads as TGCAGTGCGCCGAGGGCTTTCCGGGGGGTGGGCACAGATACGCAGTATTTT.

CDR3 sequence: CASSYGGQQYF. CDR3 coding DNA: TGTGCCAGCAGTTATGGCGGGCAGCAGTACTTC. The V gene is TRBV6-2 or TRBV6-3, the J gene TRBJ2-7, with D maybe TRBD2 (5 bases). The CDR3 has 11 amino acids. Germline V gene lookup returns CDR1 MNHEY and CDR2 SVGEGT. The V and J ends lost 3 bases and 8 bases respectively, with 8 bases between them.

In this sample, this clonotype turned up a few times. The CDR3 region is CASRPTSGNEKLFF. CDR3 in DNA: TGTGCCAGCAGGCCCACGTCGGGGAATGAAAAACTGTTTTTT. The J gene is TRBJ1-4, the V gene TRBV12-3 or TRBV12-4, with D hard to call. This CDR3 region has 14 residues. V was trimmed by 6 bases and J by 5 bases, leaving 13 bases between them.

This clonotype was found a few times. The CDR3 here is CASSLGTKQKAFF. In nucleotides, the CDR3 is TGTGCCAGCAGTCTCGGGACGAAACAAAAAGCTTTCTTT. This chain connects TRBV6-6 to TRBJ1-1; D might be TRBD1 (5 bases). From germline, CDR1 is MNHNY and CDR2 SVGAGI (reference sequence). The CDR3 spans 13 residues. The ends were cut back, 5 bases at V and 9 bases at J, with 16 bases in the middle.

Only a few counts were recorded for this clonotype. V gene TRBV9 combines with J gene TRBJ1-5; 9 bases agree with TRBD1. Germline V CDR1 and CDR2: SGDLS, YYNGEE. This CDR3 is built from 15 residues. V shed 4 bases, J shed 5 bases, and the junction held 7 bases outside the gene matches. CDR3 protein: CASSHQDRGDQPQHF. The CDR3 DNA reads TGTGCCAGCAGCCACCAGGACAGGGGAGATCAGCCCCAGCATTTT.

The rearrangement links TRBV7-2 to TRBJ2-3; D call uncertain. CDR1 is SGHTA, CDR2 FQGNSA, per germline. Trimming stripped 1 base from V and 3 bases from J, with 11 bases between. The CDR3 extends over 15 amino acids. CDR3 in DNA: TGTGCCAGCAGCTTAGACGGGTTCCAGACAGATACGCAGTATTTT. This translates into CASSLDGFQTDTQYF.

This clonotype was counted only a few times. One junction end does not reproduce the germline sequence, and a read error may be involved. The chain employs TRBV5-1 and TRBJ2-3; D might be TRBD1 or TRBD2, each matching 5 bases. CDR1 and CDR2 (germline): SGHRS, YFSETQ. The CDR3 has 15 residues. The CDR3 spells CASSLSSSSTGTQYF. The CDR3, as DNA: TGCGCCAGCAGCTTATCCTCGTCTAGCACAGGTACGCAGTATTTT.